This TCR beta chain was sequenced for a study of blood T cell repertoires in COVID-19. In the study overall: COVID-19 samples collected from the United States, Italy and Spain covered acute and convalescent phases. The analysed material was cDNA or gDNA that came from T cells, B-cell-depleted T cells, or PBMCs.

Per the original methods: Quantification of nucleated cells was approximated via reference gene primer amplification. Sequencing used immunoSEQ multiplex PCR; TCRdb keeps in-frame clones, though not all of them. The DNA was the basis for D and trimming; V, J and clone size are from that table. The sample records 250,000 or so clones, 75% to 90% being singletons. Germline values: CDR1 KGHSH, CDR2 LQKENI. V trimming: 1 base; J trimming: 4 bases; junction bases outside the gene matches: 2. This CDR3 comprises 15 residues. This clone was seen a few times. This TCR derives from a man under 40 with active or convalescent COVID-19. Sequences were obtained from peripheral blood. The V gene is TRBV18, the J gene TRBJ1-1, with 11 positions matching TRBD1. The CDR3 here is CASSPQGTGGTEAFF. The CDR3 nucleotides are TGTGCCAGCTCACCACAAGGGACAGGGGGCACTGAAGCTTTCTTT.